One T cell receptor beta chain is described in this entry. The junction had 6 bases not matched to a gene; V was cut back by 4 bases and J by 1 base. The CDR3 has 16 amino acids. In germline, CDR1 is MGHDK, CDR2 SYGVNS. This specimen belongs to a study of shared clonotypes between healthy human individuals. TCRdb's copy holds only in-frame clones and misses some; the assay was immunoSEQ multiplex PCR. The sample shows 100,000 or so clones, about 72% of them seen only once. The gene calls are TRBV25-1 and TRBJ2-3; 9 positions agree with TRBD2. Sequenced input: memory CD8+ T cells sorted from blood. Subset indicated: CD45RO+ cells pooled with CCR7-negative TemRA cells. The receptor comes from a woman under 40 in good health. This CDR3 reads CASSAGREGGTDTQYF. CDR3 coding DNA: TGTGCCAGCAGTGCCGGGCGGGAGGGAGGCACAGATACGCAGTATTTT.